The clone carrying this TCR beta chain has only a few counts. Its antigen is not identified. This sample was taken from a study of blood T cells in healthy people across ages. Points from the study as a whole: Estimates of diversity drawn from one million T cells were considered underestimates. Per million T cells, TCR beta diversity dropped roughly linearly as age increased.

Deletions cut 2 bases from V and 5 bases from J, with 18 bases between. The germline CDR1 and CDR2 sequences are MNHEY and SMNVEV (reference sequence). The CDR3 spans 16 residues. A second roughly 6 to 11 cycle PCR used barcoded and J-beta primers. Via MiXCR, TCRdb re-called the 5' RACE reads, giving one row per CDR3 protein. In the table there are hundreds of thousands of distinct CDR3 sequences, 40% to 50% of which are singletons. This TCR came from an older man in good health. Sequencing was performed on blood. J is TRBJ2-5 and V is TRBV27, with D tentatively TRBD1 or TRBD2 (5 bases each). The DNA for the CDR3 is TGTGCCAGCAGTTTAGATCGCCGGGATGGGACGGAGACCCAGTACTTC. Translated: CASSLDRRDGTETQYF.